Sequencing of this T cell receptor (beta chain) was carried out in a study of shared clonotypes between healthy human individuals. Study-level points and caveats: Clonotypes that were shared across four donors made up roughly 5% of naive CD4 clonotypes. Non-shared clonotypes displayed generation probabilities falling below those of clonotypes present in all four donors. Memory subsets generally showed lower estimated richness than naive subsets.

CD45RA-negative memory and CD45RA+ naive subsets were split from the CD4+ cells. Only in-frame clones appear in the TCRdb table, and some are missing; sequencing was by immunoSEQ multiplex PCR. Of over 2 million clones in the sample, roughly 96% were seen once. As to this clone: Antigen specificity is unknown.

The sequence came from a man between 18 and 35 years old in good health. The specimen sequenced was naive CD4+ T cells sorted from blood. Subset denoted: CD45RA+ positively selected.

The CDR3 loop is CASSLEAGQHEQFF. The CDR3 DNA is TGTGCCAGCAGCTTGGAGGCAGGGCAGCATGAGCAGTTCTTC. This rearrangement joins TRBV5-4 to TRBJ2-1; D is perhaps TRBD1 (5 bases). Trimming removed 0 bases at V and 8 bases at J, with 12 bases between. The CDR3 has 14 amino acids. Germline V lookup: CDR1 SGHNT, CDR2 YYREEE (reference sequence).